This T cell receptor beta chain is drawn from a study of T cell changes during pregnancy in multiple sclerosis. The sample holds a few counts of this clone. The protocol was immunoSEQ multiplex PCR, while the TCRdb copy is restricted to in-frame clones and leaves out a portion. The table records approximately 80,000 clones, over 80% of them present only once. Germline lookup yields CDR1 SGDLS and CDR2 YYNGEE. The CDR3 is 13 residues long. Trimming cost V 1 base and J 7 bases, with 11 bases left between them. Sequencing used PBMCs, obtained in the first trimester of pregnancy. The TCR was taken from a female donor in good health, serving as a control in a pregnancy study. Some clones in this sample may be carry-over from other donors' samples. The V gene is TRBV9, the J gene TRBJ1-1, with D perhaps TRBD1 (6 bases). CDR3 DNA sequence: TGTGCCAGCAGCGTACTAACAGGGCTTGAAGCTTTCTTT. Translation: CASSVLTGLEAFF.